These T cell receptor beta chains were read from a single sample in a study of OX40 agonist ivuxolimab in advanced cancers. TCRdb's table, derived via immunoSEQ multiplex PCR, lists solely in-frame clones and lacks some. This sample has 54,000 or so clones; 80% occur once, and the top ten carry less than 4.5%. The input for sequencing was CD4+ or CD8+ T cells sorted from blood, taken in a trial of the OX40 agonist ivuxolimab. The receptors stem from an adult with an advanced solid tumor such as melanoma, head and neck, liver or kidney cancer. CDR3s include the opening cysteine and the closing phenylalanine or tryptophan. D genes are given only for firm matches. Only some rows state a clone size, as once, few, many or a class for expanded clones.

V	size	J	D	CDR3	DNA
TRBV27	.	TRBJ1-6	.	CASSLGVASYNSPLHF	TGTGCCAGCAGTTTAGGGGTGGCCTCCTATAATTCACCCCTCCACTTT
TRBV11-2	.	TRBJ2-5	TRBD2	CASNPRGGETQYF	TGTGCCAGCAACCCCCGGGGGGGAGAGACCCAGTACTTC
TRBV5-1	.	TRBJ1-1	.	CASSTHPDTEAFF	TGCGCCAGCAGCACACACCCGGACACTGAAGCTTTCTTT
TRBV11-2	.	TRBJ1-6	.	CASSPDRTVPLHF	TGTGCCAGCAGCCCAGACAGAACCGTCCCCCTCCACTTT
TRBV2	once	TRBJ1-3	.	CASSGLTGNTIYF	TGTGCCAGCAGCGGACTCACTGGAAACACCATATATTTT
TRBV9	.	TRBJ1-2	TRBD1	CASQGDYGYTF	TGTGCCAGCCAGGGGGACTATGGCTACACCTTC
TRBV5-4	.	TRBJ2-1	.	CASSLTGVDRDEQFF	TGTGCCAGCAGCTTGACGGGAGTGGATCGCGATGAGCAGTTCTTC
TRBV7-2	once	TRBJ2-7	TRBD2	CASRLGLAGYEQYF	TGTGCCAGCAGATTGGGACTAGCGGGGTACGAGCAGTACTTC
TRBV11-3	.	TRBJ2-1	TRBD1	CASSLRTGTYNEQFF	TGTGCCAGCAGCTTGCGGACAGGGACCTACAATGAGCAGTTCTTC
TRBV5-4	few	TRBJ2-1	TRBD2	CASSLTSGTYNEQFF	TGTGCCAGCAGCCTCACTAGCGGGACCTACAATGAGCAGTTCTTC
TRBV7-2	.	TRBJ2-1	.	CASSQEQINNEQFF	TGTGCCAGCTCTCAGGAGCAGATTAACAATGAGCAGTTCTTC
TRBV19	few	TRBJ1-3	.	CASSTGSSGNTIYF	TGTGCCAGTAGTACAGGGAGCTCTGGAAACACCATATATTTT
TRBV4-1	few	TRBJ1-4	.	CASRDLGGTSATNEKLFF	TGCGCCAGCAGGGACCTTGGAGGGACCTCCGCAACTAATGAAAAACTGTTTTTT
TRBV28	once	TRBJ2-7	TRBD1	CASSTPGQPYEQYF	TGTGCCAGCAGCACTCCGGGACAGCCCTACGAGCAGTACTTC
TRBV5-5	few	TRBJ1-2	.	CASSLAPDYGYTF	TGTGCCAGCAGCTTGGCGCCAGACTATGGCTACACCTTC
TRBV7-2	few	TRBJ1-1	.	CASSLVRVGDEAFF	TGTGCCAGCAGCTTAGTTCGGGTCGGGGATGAAGCTTTCTTT
TRBV6-1	.	TRBJ1-2	.	CASSDSRGNYGYTF	TGTGCCAGCAGTGATAGCAGGGGTAACTATGGCTACACCTTC
TRBV28	.	TRBJ1-5	TRBD1	CASTERTGPAGPQHF	TGTGCCAGCACTGAGAGGACAGGTCCGGCAGGACCCCAGCATTTT
TRBV9	few	TRBJ2-1	TRBD2	CASSAIGLAGGPYNEQFF	TGTGCCAGCAGCGCGATAGGACTAGCGGGGGGGCCCTACAATGAGCAGTTCTTC
TRBV7-3	.	TRBJ2-2	.	CASSLKPPGAGELFF	TGTGCCAGCAGCTTAAAGCCCCCGGGGGCCGGGGAGCTGTTTTTT
TRBV5-4	.	TRBJ2-7	TRBD1	CASSEGDRAHWEQYF	TGTGCCAGCAGTGAGGGGGACAGGGCCCACTGGGAGCAGTACTTC
TRBV5-1	.	TRBJ1-3	.	CASSSDGYSGNTIYF	TGCGCCAGCAGCTCGGACGGGTACTCTGGAAACACCATATATTTT
TRBV6-1	.	TRBJ2-5	.	CASSEVINGGKTQYF	TGTGCCAGCAGTGAAGTTATCAATGGGGGGAAGACCCAGTACTTC
TRBV5-6	.	TRBJ2-1	.	CASSFPGPGDNEQFF	TGTGCCAGCAGCTTTCCTGGGCCTGGGGACAATGAGCAGTTCTTC
TRBV7-8	.	TRBJ1-1	.	CASSVSRGAEAFF	TGTGCCAGCAGCGTCTCTCGGGGCGCTGAAGCTTTCTTT
TRBV7-9	once	TRBJ1-4	.	CASSRGGGATNEKLFF	TGTGCCAGCAGTCGAGGAGGCGGGGCGACTAATGAAAAACTGTTTTTT
TRBV5-4	.	TRBJ2-2	.	CASSLAGQPVKAGELFF	TGTGCCAGCAGCTTGGCAGGGCAGCCCGTTAAGGCCGGGGAGCTGTTTTTT
TRBV19	.	TRBJ1-3	TRBD1	CASSATGTGGRAAGNTIYF	TGTGCCAGTAGTGCTACCGGGACAGGGGGTCGTGCGGCTGGAAACACCATATATTTT
TRBV6-5	.	TRBJ1-6	.	CASTLTTSNSPLHF	TGTGCCAGCACCCTCACAACTTCGAATTCACCCCTCCACTTT
TRBV29-1	once	TRBJ1-5	TRBD1	CSVPRDRPSSFSNQPQHF	TGCAGCGTTCCCCGGGACAGGCCCTCGTCCTTCAGCAATCAGCCCCAGCATTTT
TRBV5-1	.	TRBJ2-6	.	CASSLLGIDSGANVLTF	TGCGCCAGCAGCTTGTTGGGCATCGACTCTGGGGCCAACGTCCTGACTTTC